The 30 T cell receptor beta chains in this list originate from one sample, sequenced in a study of T cell repertoires in aging, cancer and after chemotherapy. Amplification of TCR beta used genomic DNA extracted from peripheral blood. Rearranged V-D-J TRB sequences were amplified with a mixed TRB-A/B primer pool. TCRdb independently ran MiXCR on the multiplex PCR reads; one entry per CDR3 protein. The data hold a few thousand distinct CDR3 sequences, with 30% to 35% observed a single time. Sequenced material: blood. The receptors come from a human donor with a solid tumor.

The genes are TRBV5-1 and TRBJ2-3, with TRBD1 identical over 8 bases. Germline CDR1 SGHRS, CDR2 YFSETQ. The CDR3 sequence is 14 residues long. After removal of 4 bases from V and 3 bases from J, the junction contained 4 bases not matched to a gene. The chain's CDR3 is CASSPGQGTDTQYF. In DNA form, the CDR3 reads TGCGCCAGCAGCCCAGGACAGGGAACAGATACGCAGTATTTT.

The rearrangement links TRBV20-1 to TRBJ2-3, with a weak D call TRBD1 (6 bases). The CDR3 is made up of 15 amino acids. Germline V gives CDR1 DFQATT, CDR2 SNEGSKA (reference sequence). V lost 0 bases to trimming and J lost 3 bases, with 13 bases between them. The CDR3 loop reads CSARDPNRETDTQYF. The CDR3, as DNA: TGCAGTGCTAGAGACCCGAACAGGGAAACAGATACGCAGTATTTT.

The table lists this clonotype with a few counts. The V and J genes are TRBV5-1 and TRBJ2-5; D is perhaps TRBD1 (6 bases). Per germline, CDR1 SGHRS and CDR2 YFSETQ. The CDR3 length is 12 residues. V lost 0 bases and J 10 bases, leaving 10 bases between the germline ends. The DNA for the CDR3 is TGCGCCAGCAGCTTGGACGAGGGGGTCCAGTACTTC. Protein sequence: CASSLDEGVQYF.

This clonotype was observed a handful of times. This chain links TRBV6-1 with TRBJ2-7; no reliable D call. Germline values: CDR1 MNHNS, CDR2 SASEGT. The CDR3 is made up of 14 amino acids. Trimming pared 2 bases from V and 1 base from J, leaving 9 bases between. The CDR3 protein is CASSEKDGSYEQYF. In nucleotides, the CDR3 is TGTGCCAGCAGTGAAAAGGACGGATCCTACGAGCAGTACTTC.

The V gene is TRBV7-3, the J gene TRBJ2-7, with 7 bases fitting TRBD2. CDR3 size: 15 residues. J was trimmed by 3 bases and V by 0 bases; bases with no gene match: 5. From germline, CDR1 is SGHTA and CDR2 FQGTGA. The CDR3 spells CASSLTGGMGYEQYF. The CDR3, as DNA: TGTGCCAGCAGCTTAACGGGAGGGATGGGCTACGAGCAGTACTTC.

The CDR3 nucleotides are TGTGCCTGTAGGAACTACCTGGGGACTGAAGCTTTCTTT. This translates into CACRNYLGTEAFF. This chain joins TRBV30 and TRBJ1-1, with D unclear. The length of the CDR3 is 13 residues. Germline loops: CDR1 GTSNPN, CDR2 SVGIG (reference sequence). Trimming pared 6 bases from V and 5 bases from J, leaving 16 bases between. The variable domain in full, completed from reference TRBV30 and TRBJ1-1, reads SQTIHQWPATLVQPVGSPLSLECTVEGTSNPNLYWYRQAAGRGLQLLFYSVGIGQISSEVPQNLSASRPQDRQFILSSKKLLLSDSGFYLCACRNYLGTEAFFGQGTRLTVV.

This clonotype occurred a few times. This chain uses TRBV6-5 with TRBJ1-2; D call uncertain. Germline V gene lookup returns CDR1 MNHEY and CDR2 SVGAGI. This CDR3 spans 13 amino acids. The germline V and J ends were trimmed by 2 bases and 2 bases, with 6 bases remaining between them. For the CDR3, the DNA is TGTGCCAGCAGTTACGGTATAAACTATGGCTACACCTTC. Translating gives CASSYGINYGYTF.

This clonotype is medium-sized (0.01 to 0.1%). The chain links TRBV30 to TRBJ2-6; TRBD1 aligns across 8 bases. Trimming cost V 0 bases and J 0 bases; bases outside gene matches: 7. The CDR3 is 18 amino acids. The germline V gene has CDR1 GTSNPN and CDR2 SVGIG (reference sequence). CDR3 bases: TGTGCCTGGAGTGTACCGGGACAGGTTAGCTCTGGGGCCAACGTCCTGACTTTC. Translating it yields CAWSVPGQVSSGANVLTF.

The chain has TRBV6-2 or TRBV6-3 and TRBJ2-4; D may be TRBD1 or TRBD2 (6 bases each). CDR3 size: 16 residues. Trimming pared 3 bases from V and 0 bases from J, leaving 12 bases between. CDR1 MNHEY and CDR2 SVGEGT come from the germline V gene. CDR3: CASSYQGTLAKNIQYF. CDR3 bases: TGTGCCAGCAGTTATCAGGGGACTTTAGCCAAAAACATTCAGTACTTC.

Remarks on this clonotype: This CDR3 is missing its conserved last phenylalanine or tryptophan, likely due to a read error. This CDR3 reads CAIRATGGTYEQYL. DNA for the CDR3: TGTGCCATCAGGGCGACAGGGGGCACCTACGAGCAGTACTTA. The chain recombines TRBV10-3 with TRBJ2-7, with 10 bases aligning to TRBD1. The J segment lost 2 bases and the V segment lost 6 bases, leaving 4 bases of the junction unmatched. From germline, CDR1 is ENHRY and CDR2 SYGVKD. The CDR3 covers 14 residues.

By share, this clonotype ranks as large. This chain uses TRBV19 with TRBJ2-3, with a possible D match to TRBD2 (6 bases). The CDR3 runs 13 residues. V was clipped by 7 bases and J by 2 bases, with 10 bases between them. Germline V lookup: CDR1 LNHDA, CDR2 SQIVND (reference sequence). Here the CDR3 DNA reads TGTGCCAGTAACGGGGGTCTCACAGATACGCAGTATTTT. Protein: CASNGGLTDTQYF. The whole variable domain, filled in from reference TRBV19 and TRBJ2-3, reads DGGITQSPKYLFRKEGQNVTLSCEQNLNHDAMYWYRQDPGQGLRLIYYSQIVNDFQKGDIAEGYSVSREKKESFPLTVTSAQKNPTAFYLCASNGGLTDTQYFGPGTRLTVL.

The chain employs TRBV28 and TRBJ1-4, with D perhaps TRBD1 (6 bases). This CDR3 is built from 16 residues. Germline CDR1 and CDR2: MDHEN and SYDVKM. V was trimmed by 1 base and J by 0 bases, leaving 9 bases between them. CDR3: CASSLLEGATNEKLFF. The CDR3, as DNA: TGTGCCAGCAGTTTATTGGAGGGGGCAACTAATGAAAAACTGTTTTTT.

This clonotype was detected only a few times. The CDR3 loop reads CASGRTDTQYF. The CDR3 region has the DNA TGTGCCAGCGGGCGGACAGATACGCAGTATTTT. V is TRBV7-2 and J is TRBJ2-3; no firm D call. CDR1 SGHTA and CDR2 FQGNSA come from the germline V gene. This CDR3 has 11 amino acids. Trimming took off 8 bases at V and 3 bases at J, with 6 bases between the two ends.

Turning to this clonotype: Just one base apart from a much larger clone, this may be a read error. A read error is likely, as this CDR3 ends without the conserved phenylalanine or tryptophan. The V gene is TRBV6-5, the J gene TRBJ1-6; no firm D call. Germline-derived CDR1 and CDR2 are MNHEY and SVGAGI. The CDR3 contains 13 residues. The V gene lost 5 bases and the J gene lost 7 bases, with 9 bases spanning the gap. CDR3: CASSIYRNSPLHS. The CDR3 nucleotides are TGTGCCAGCAGTATCTACAGAAATTCACCCCTCCACTCT.

This clonotype was counted between two and nine times. The V call is TRBV5-6, the J call TRBJ1-2; D is undetermined. Germline CDR1 and CDR2: SGHDT and YYEEEE. The CDR3 is 13 residues long. With 3 bases removed from V and 2 bases from J, the gap between germline ends came to 8 bases. The CDR3 loop reads CASSSPGNYGYTF. CDR3 nucleotides: TGTGCCAGCAGCTCCCCGGGGAACTATGGCTACACCTTC.

The chain is built from TRBV20-1 and TRBJ2-3, with 9 bases matching TRBD1. The CDR3 is 14 residues long. Germline-derived CDR1 and CDR2 are DFQATT and SNEGSKA (reference sequence). V lost 6 bases and J lost 5; bases outside the gene matches: 9. For the CDR3, the DNA is TGCAGTGCAACCGGGACAGGGTGGGGAGATACGCAGTATTTT. Its protein product is CSATGTGWGDTQYF.

V usage is TRBV12-3 or TRBV12-4 and J usage is TRBJ2-1, with 11 bases fitting TRBD1. The CDR3 has 14 amino acids. V dropped 3 bases and J dropped 11; count of bases not matched to a gene: 6. CDR3 residues: CASSLGQGVYKQFF. DNA of the CDR3: TGTGCCAGCAGTTTGGGACAGGGGGTCTATAAGCAGTTCTTC.

This clonotype has more than one count but fewer than ten. This chain uses TRBV5-4 with TRBJ1-2, with TRBD1 matching over 10 bases. The CDR3 runs to 13 residues. The germline V gene has CDR1 SGHNT and CDR2 YYREEE (reference sequence). J gave up 4 bases and V 10 bases, and 7 bases lay outside the gene matches. CDR3: CAGARDRGYGYTF. DNA for the CDR3: TGTGCCGGCGCCCGGGACAGGGGCTATGGCTACACCTTC.

By its share, this clonotype is large. The chain carries TRBV29-1 and TRBJ1-1, with a weak D call TRBD1 (5 bases). CDR1 and CDR2 (germline): SQVTM, ANQGSEA. This CDR3 has 16 residues. V lost 0 bases, J lost 1 base, and 15 bases lay in between. The CDR3 spells CSVEEKGRRSNTEAFF. DNA for the CDR3: TGCAGCGTTGAAGAAAAGGGACGGAGATCGAACACTGAAGCTTTCTTT.

This rearrangement joins TRBV18 to TRBJ1-2, with TRBD1 matching over 7 bases. The CDR3 is 15 amino acids. With 4 bases clipped from V and 2 bases from J, the junction kept 7 bases outside the gene matches. Per the germline V gene, CDR1 is KGHSH and CDR2 is LQKENI. CDR3 residues: CASSQDLGQNYGYTF. CDR3 DNA: TGTGCCAGCTCACAAGACTTGGGACAGAACTATGGCTACACCTTC.

The chain combines TRBV11-1 with TRBJ1-1, with D unresolved. The V gene lost 5 bases and the J gene lost 5 bases, with 12 bases spanning the gap. Germline CDR1 reads SGHAT; CDR2 reads FQDESV (reference sequence). This CDR3 has 13 amino acids. The CDR3 region has the DNA TGTGCCAGCAGCCGTCAAGGTGTAACTGAAGCTTTCTTT. Its translation is CASSRQGVTEAFF.

This clonotype was counted between two and nine times. V is TRBV20-1 and J is TRBJ1-1; TRBD1 agrees at 7 bases. This CDR3 is built from 13 residues. Germline CDR1 DFQATT, CDR2 SNEGSKA (reference sequence). The V and J ends lost 1 base and 7 bases, in that order; junction bases with no gene match: 6. This CDR3 reads CSARGGQTFEAFF. CDR3 coding DNA: TGCAGTGCTAGAGGGGGACAGACGTTTGAAGCTTTCTTT.

This clonotype was picked up a small number of times. The CDR3 loop reads CASSQDYQETQYF. The CDR3, as DNA: TGTGCCAGCAGTCAGGATTACCAAGAGACCCAGTACTTC. The chain couples TRBV6-2 or TRBV6-3 to TRBJ2-5; D uncertain. Germline CDR1 MNHEY, CDR2 SVGEGT. The CDR3 runs 13 residues. Trimming took 5 bases from V and 0 from J, leaving 7 bases between them.

A remark on this clonotype: The conserved phenylalanine or tryptophan normally closing the CDR3 is absent here, so this likely arose from a read error. The gene calls are TRBV6-6 and TRBJ1-1, with TRBD1 matching over 11 bases. Germline loops: CDR1 MNHNY, CDR2 SVGAGI (reference sequence). V lost 5 bases and J lost 5; bases outside the gene matches: 7. This CDR3 is 15 amino acids long. The CDR3, as DNA: TGTGCCAGCAGTCGGAGGACAGGGGGCAAGACTGAAGCTTTCCTT. It specifies CASSRRTGGKTEAFL.

The chain has TRBV21-1 and TRBJ1-5. TRBV21-1 is described as a pseudogene. This CDR3 is built from 14 residues. The CDR3 DNA sequence: TGTGCCAGCAGCAAAGCGGAAAAGAATCAGCCCCAGCATTTT. Translated: CASSKAEKNQPQHF.

This clonotype was observed a few times. The chain is built from TRBV20-1 and TRBJ1-5; 7 nucleotides match TRBD1. The CDR3 extends over 15 amino acids. After removal of 4 bases from V and 5 bases from J, the junction contained 11 bases not matched to a gene. The germline V gene has CDR1 DFQATT and CDR2 SNEGSKA (reference sequence). CDR3 coding DNA: TGCAGTGCTAACGGCGGGGCAGGGGGAGATCAGCCCCAGCATTTT. Translation gives CSANGGAGGDQPQHF.

This clonotype is large. The genes are TRBV11-1 and TRBJ2-2; D gene uncertain. In germline, CDR1 is SGHAT, CDR2 FQDESV (reference sequence). V was clipped by 3 bases and J by 5 bases, with 4 bases between them. CDR3 length: 12 amino acids. CDR3 amino acids: CASSFSTGELFF. DNA for the CDR3: TGTGCCAGCAGCTTCTCAACCGGGGAGCTGTTTTTT.

Only a few counts were recorded for this clonotype. This chain connects TRBV19 to TRBJ1-1; D is uncertain. CDR1 and CDR2 (germline): LNHDA, SQIVND (reference sequence). This CDR3 has 15 residues. Trimming pared 0 bases from V and 0 bases from J, leaving 8 bases between. As DNA, the CDR3 is TGTGCCAGTAGTATAGATCGGAATTTGAACACTGAAGCTTTCTTT. Its protein is CASSIDRNLNTEAFF.

The rearrangement uses TRBV5-6 and TRBJ1-1, with D possibly being TRBD1 (5 bases). The germline V gene has CDR1 SGHDT and CDR2 YYEEEE. V gave up 4 bases and J gave up 6 bases, with 19 bases separating them. The CDR3 is 15 amino acids. CDR3 coding DNA: TGTGCCAGCAGCCTGGGGGGGATAACTGGGGCTGAAGCTTTCTTT. It codes for CASSLGGITGAEAFF.

This chain uses TRBV13 with TRBJ1-1, with D tentatively TRBD1 (5 bases). Germline lookup yields CDR1 PRHDT and CDR2 FYEKMQ (reference sequence). This CDR3 comprises 15 residues. Trimming cost V 3 bases and J 3 bases, with 14 bases left between them. The CDR3 DNA reads TGTGCCAGCAGCTTGAGGGGCGCCGGGGACACTGAAGCTTTCTTT. Translation gives CASSLRGAGDTEAFF.